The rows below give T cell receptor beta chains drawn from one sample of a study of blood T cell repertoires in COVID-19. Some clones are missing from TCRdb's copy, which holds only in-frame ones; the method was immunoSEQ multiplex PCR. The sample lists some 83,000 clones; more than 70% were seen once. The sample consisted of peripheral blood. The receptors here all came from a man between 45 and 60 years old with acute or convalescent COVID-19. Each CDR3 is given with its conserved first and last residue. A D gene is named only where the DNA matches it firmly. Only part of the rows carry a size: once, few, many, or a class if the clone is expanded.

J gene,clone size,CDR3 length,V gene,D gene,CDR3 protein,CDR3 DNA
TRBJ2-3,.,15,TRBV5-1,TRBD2,CASSSGGRDTDTQYF,TGCGCCAGCAGCTCGGGGGGTCGTGACACAGATACGCAGTATTTT
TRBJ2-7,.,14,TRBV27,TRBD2,CASRRTAGAYEQYF,TGTGCCAGCAGGAGGACAGCGGGGGCCTACGAGCAGTACTTC
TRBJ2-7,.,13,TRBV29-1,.,CSVDRQGSGEQYF,TGCAGCGTTGACCGGCAGGGATCGGGTGAGCAGTACTTC
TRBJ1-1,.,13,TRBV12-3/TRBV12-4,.,CASSPDGDTEAFF,TGTGCCAGCAGTCCGGACGGGGACACTGAAGCTTTCTTT
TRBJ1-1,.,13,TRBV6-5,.,CASSFNRNTEAFF,TGTGCCAGCAGTTTTAACAGGAACACTGAAGCTTTCTTT
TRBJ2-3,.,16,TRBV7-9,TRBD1,CASSPPSTGIADTQYF,TGTGCCAGCAGCCCCCCCTCGACAGGGATAGCAGATACGCAGTATTTT
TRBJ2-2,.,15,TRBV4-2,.,CASSLGLQNTGELFF,TGTGCCAGCAGCCTGGGACTCCAGAACACCGGGGAGCTGTTTTTT
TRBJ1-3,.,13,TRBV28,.,CASSLVSRNTIYF,TGTGCCAGCAGTTTAGTATCCCGAAACACCATATATTTT
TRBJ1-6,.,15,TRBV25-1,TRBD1,CASSGPGTANSPLHF,TGTGCCAGCAGTGGCCCCGGGACAGCCAATTCACCCCTCCACTTT
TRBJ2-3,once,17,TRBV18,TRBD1,CASSPLPGQGGTDTQYF,TGTGCCAGCTCACCGTTACCGGGACAGGGGGGCACAGATACGCAGTATTTT
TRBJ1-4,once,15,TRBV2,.,CASSGTGVPNEKLFF,TGTGCCAGCAGTGGTACAGGCGTACCGAATGAAAAACTGTTTTTT
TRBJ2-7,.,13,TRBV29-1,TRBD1,CSVTDRGITEQYF,TGCAGCGTTACCGACAGGGGGATAACCGAGCAGTACTTC
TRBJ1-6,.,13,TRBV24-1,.,CATSDWTGSPLHF,TGTGCCACCAGTGACTGGACTGGTTCACCCCTCCACTTT
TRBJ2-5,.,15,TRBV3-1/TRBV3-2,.,CASTLSSLYQETQYF,TGTGCCAGCACCCTAAGTTCGCTATACCAAGAGACCCAGTACTTC
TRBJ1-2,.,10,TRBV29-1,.,CSVVLDGYTF,TGCAGCGTTGTGCTAGATGGCTACACCTTC
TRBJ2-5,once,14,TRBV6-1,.,CASSEVRGLETQYF,TGTGCCAGCAGTGAAGTGCGGGGGCTAGAGACCCAGTACTTC
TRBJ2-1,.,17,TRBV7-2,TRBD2,CASSLVTGRNSYNEQFF,TGTGCCAGCAGCTTAGTTACCGGGAGGAACTCCTACAATGAGCAGTTCTTC
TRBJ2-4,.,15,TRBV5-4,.,CASSLDQGSKNIQYF,TGTGCCAGCAGCTTGGACCAGGGGTCCAAAAACATTCAGTACTTC
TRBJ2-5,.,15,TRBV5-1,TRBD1,CASSLQDRVGETQYF,TGCGCCAGCAGCCTACAAGACAGGGTGGGGGAGACCCAGTACTTC
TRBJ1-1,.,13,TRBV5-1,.,CASSLAQNTEAFF,TGCGCCAGCAGCTTGGCCCAGAACACTGAAGCTTTCTTT
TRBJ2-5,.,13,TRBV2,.,CASAPGGLVTQYF,TGTGCCAGCGCTCCAGGGGGACTAGTCACCCAGTACTTC
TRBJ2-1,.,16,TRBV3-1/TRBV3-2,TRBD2,CASSHLLAGASNEQFF,TGTGCCAGCAGCCACCTGCTAGCGGGGGCATCCAATGAGCAGTTCTTC
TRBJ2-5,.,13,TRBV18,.,CASSPSRGETQYF,TGTGCCAGCTCACCATCTCGAGGAGAGACCCAGTACTTC
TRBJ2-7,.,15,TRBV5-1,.,CASSLTGIGPYEQYF,TGCGCCAGCAGCTTGACAGGAATTGGGCCCTACGAGCAGTACTTC
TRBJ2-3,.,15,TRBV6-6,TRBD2,CATQGSGAYTDTQYF,TGTGCCACCCAAGGGAGCGGGGCTTACACAGATACGCAGTATTTT
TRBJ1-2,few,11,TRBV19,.,CASTAYYGYTF,TGTGCCAGCACAGCATACTATGGCTACACCTTC
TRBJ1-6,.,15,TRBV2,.,CASRERHIYNSPLHF,TGTGCCAGCAGGGAAAGACACATCTATAATTCACCCCTCCACTTT